The clone carrying this T cell receptor beta chain was found a few times. The antigen is undetermined. Germline V gene sequence: CDR1 SGHTA, CDR2 FQGNSA. There are 14 residues in the CDR3. Trimming removed 5 bases at V and 1 base at J, with 11 bases between. Only in-frame clones appear in the TCRdb table, and some are missing; sequencing was by immunoSEQ multiplex PCR. The sample holds tens of thousands of clones, around a third seen once. This record belongs to a study of tumour-infiltrating T cells in Burkitt lymphoma. Notes on the study in general: Several public clonotypes recurred in numerous Burkitt lymphoma patients.

What was sequenced was tumor tissue. This chain links TRBV7-2 with TRBJ1-1; no clear D. The receptor's source is a human donor with Burkitt lymphoma. DNA for the CDR3: TGTGCCAGCAGCACCCGGATGGGGAACACTGAAGCTTTCTTT. Its protein product is CASSTRMGNTEAFF.